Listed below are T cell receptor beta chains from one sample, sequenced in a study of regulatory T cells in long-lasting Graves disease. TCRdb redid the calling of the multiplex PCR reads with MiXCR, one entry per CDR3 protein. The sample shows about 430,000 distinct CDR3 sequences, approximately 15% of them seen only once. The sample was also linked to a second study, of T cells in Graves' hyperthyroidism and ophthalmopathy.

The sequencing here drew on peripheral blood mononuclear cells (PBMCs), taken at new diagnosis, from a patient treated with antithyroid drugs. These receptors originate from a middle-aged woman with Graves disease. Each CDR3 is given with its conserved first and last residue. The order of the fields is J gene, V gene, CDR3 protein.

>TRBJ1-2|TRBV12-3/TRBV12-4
CASSLLSLGQGAVGYTF
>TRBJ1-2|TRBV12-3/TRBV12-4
CASSLETAYGYTF
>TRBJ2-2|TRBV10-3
CTTSGAPTNTGELFF
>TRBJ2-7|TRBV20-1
CGCSPALETRPYEQYF
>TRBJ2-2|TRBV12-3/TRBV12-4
CASSFTTRAGELFF
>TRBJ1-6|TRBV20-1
CSARQGTSSPLHF
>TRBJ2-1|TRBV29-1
CSARQGAGNEQFF
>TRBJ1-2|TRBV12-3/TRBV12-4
CASSQGQDLGYTF
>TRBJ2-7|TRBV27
CASSPDNLGRAYEQYF
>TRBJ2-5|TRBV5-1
CASRLSGNQETQYF
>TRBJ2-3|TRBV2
CASSPDSSTDTQYF
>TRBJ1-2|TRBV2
CASSEYRGDGYTF
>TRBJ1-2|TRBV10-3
CAISESPGTVGTYGYTF
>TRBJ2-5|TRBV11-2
CASSLGAGRGETQYF
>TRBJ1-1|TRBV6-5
CASSYSEALNTEAFF
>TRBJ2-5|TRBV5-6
CASSLAGGFQETQYF
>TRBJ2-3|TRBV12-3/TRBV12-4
CASSHLAGAADTQYF
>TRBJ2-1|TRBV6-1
CASSERRGSSYNEQFF
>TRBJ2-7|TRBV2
CASSEVRIPYEQYF
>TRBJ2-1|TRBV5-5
CASTRDHLTSYNEQFF
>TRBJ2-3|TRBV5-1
CASSLSSGTSVFTDTQYF
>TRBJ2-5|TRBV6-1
CASSENRGLETQYF
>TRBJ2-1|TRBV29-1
CSVEAELRYNEQFF
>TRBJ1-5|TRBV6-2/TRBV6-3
CASSGRRGHNQPQHF
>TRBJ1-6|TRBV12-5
CASGLGLNSPLHF
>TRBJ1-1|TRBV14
CASTAHMNTEAFF
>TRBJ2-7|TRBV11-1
CASSLPGLRELTYEQYF
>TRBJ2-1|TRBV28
CASLGTSGSGANNEQFF
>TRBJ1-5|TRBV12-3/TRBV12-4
CASSTRGGLGQPQHF
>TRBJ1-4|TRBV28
CASSITVHGEKLFF
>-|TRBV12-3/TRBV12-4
CASTLAGIYEQYF
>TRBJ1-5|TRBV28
CVSSFAARISNQPQHF
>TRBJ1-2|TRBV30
CAWTQGHNYGYTF
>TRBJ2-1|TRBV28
CASAETGISSGPYNEQFF
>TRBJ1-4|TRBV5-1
CASTRTGGHEKLFF
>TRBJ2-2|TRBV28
CASSLLAGGVGELFF
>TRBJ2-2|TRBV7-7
CANSLRRGPAGELFF
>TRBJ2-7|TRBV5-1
CASSLGDGLAGVGEQYF
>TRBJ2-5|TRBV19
CASSPRTGGIQETQYF
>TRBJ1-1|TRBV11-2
CASSLTRATLGVYEAFF
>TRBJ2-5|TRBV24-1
CATSVGGVWGETQYF
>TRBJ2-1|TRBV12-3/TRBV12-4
CVSRAREEQFF
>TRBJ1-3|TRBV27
CASSSRFSGNTIYF
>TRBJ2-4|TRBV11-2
CASSLVFASGRSPKNIQYF
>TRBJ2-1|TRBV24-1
CATSDLGQGVRNEQFF
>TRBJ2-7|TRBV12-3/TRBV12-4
CASSEGPSGYEQYF
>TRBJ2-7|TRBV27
CASTSGGGYEQYF
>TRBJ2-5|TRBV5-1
CASRKGFGETQYF
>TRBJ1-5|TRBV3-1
CASSREYYSNQPQHF
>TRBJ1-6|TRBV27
CASSLSRQSYNSPLHF
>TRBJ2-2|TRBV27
CASSPIGDTGELFF
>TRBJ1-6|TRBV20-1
CSARARDRGRLSPLHF
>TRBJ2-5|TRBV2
CATDGMGVQETQYF
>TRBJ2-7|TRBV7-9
CASSRTRGGGNEQYF
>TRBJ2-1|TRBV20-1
CSARVGTSGRNEQFF
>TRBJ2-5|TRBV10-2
CASSGSSGSQETQYF
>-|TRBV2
CASSDSRQETQYF
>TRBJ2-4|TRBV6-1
CASSRPGIRAKNIQYF
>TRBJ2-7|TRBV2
CASSGTRSDEQYF